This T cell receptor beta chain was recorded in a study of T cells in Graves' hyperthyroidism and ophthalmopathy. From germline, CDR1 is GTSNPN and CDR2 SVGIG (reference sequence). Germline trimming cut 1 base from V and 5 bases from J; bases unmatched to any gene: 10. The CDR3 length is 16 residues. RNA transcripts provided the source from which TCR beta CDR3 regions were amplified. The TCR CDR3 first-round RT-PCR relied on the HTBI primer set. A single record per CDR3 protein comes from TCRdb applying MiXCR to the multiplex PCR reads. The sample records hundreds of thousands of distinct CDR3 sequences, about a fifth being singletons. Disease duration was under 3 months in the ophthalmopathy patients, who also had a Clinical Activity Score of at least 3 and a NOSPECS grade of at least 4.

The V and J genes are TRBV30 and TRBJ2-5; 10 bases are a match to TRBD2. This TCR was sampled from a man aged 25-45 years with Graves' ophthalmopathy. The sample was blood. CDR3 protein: CAWSASGRAYWETQYF. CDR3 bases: TGTGCCTGGAGTGCCAGCGGGAGGGCCTATTGGGAGACCCAGTACTTC. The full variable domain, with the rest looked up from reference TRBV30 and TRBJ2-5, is SQTIHQWPATLVQPVGSPLSLECTVEGTSNPNLYWYRQAAGRGLQLLFYSVGIGQISSEVPQNLSASRPQDRQFILSSKKLLLSDSGFYLCAWSASGRAYWETQYFGPGTRLLVL.